This TCR beta chain was profiled in a study of regulatory T cells in long-lasting Graves disease. According to the study, TCR beta libraries were built with iRepertoire HTBI primers and CDR3-region Arm-PCR. One entry per CDR3 protein, called by TCRdb with MiXCR from the multiplex PCR reads. The sample contains 200,000 to 300,000 distinct CDR3 sequences, about 19% of which appear only once. This clonotype was seen a handful of times. The time point: newly diagnosed GD, antithyroid drugs for less than 3 months. Preparation of the TCR library used RNA extracted from PBMCs. The authors drew patients from an endocrinology department in Xi'an, China. The peripheral blood volume drawn was about 10 milliliters, and it was collected into EDTA tubes. This clonotype originated in a female donor with Graves disease. This specimen consisted of peripheral blood mononuclear cells (PBMCs), obtained at new diagnosis, from a patient treated with antithyroid drugs.

The CDR3 DNA is TGTGCCAGCAGTGGAACCCTTAACTATGGCTACACCTTC. Translated, it gives CASSGTLNYGYTF. The chain recombines TRBV6-2 or TRBV6-3 with TRBJ1-2; D unclear. The germline V gene encodes CDR1 MNHEY and CDR2 SVGEGT. With 5 bases removed from V and 1 base from J, the gap between germline ends came to 8 bases. The CDR3 has 13 residues.